This section outlines one T cell receptor (beta chain) sequence together with its context. The CDR3 extends over 13 amino acids. From germline, CDR1 is MDHEN and CDR2 SYDVKM. V lost 5 bases, J lost 1 base, and 8 bases lay in between. The entry originates in a study of blood T cell repertoires in COVID-19. The wider study: There were acute and convalescent COVID-19 samples, and they came from the United States, Italy and Spain. PBMCs, B-cell-depleted T cells, or T cells were the source of the cDNA or gDNA that made up the material.

In the study's own analysis: Researchers report that nucleated cell counts were estimated from reference gene primer amplification. The protocol was immunoSEQ multiplex PCR, while the TCRdb copy is restricted to in-frame clones and leaves out a portion. D and trimming come from the DNA, and the V and J calls and clone size come from that table. The profile shows under 100,000 clones, about 87% of them singletons. The source material was peripheral blood. The V gene is TRBV28, the J gene TRBJ1-2; D gene ambiguous. The TCR was taken from a man in his fifties or sixties with active COVID-19. CDR3 sequence reads: CASSPGFNYGYTF. CDR3 nucleotide sequence: TGTGCCAGCAGTCCAGGATTTAACTATGGCTACACCTTC.